This TCR beta chain comes out of a study of T-cell reconstitution after alpha-beta-depleted transplantation in children. Study-wide findings and caveats: Recipient T cells and thymic progenitors that survived were the source of the high TCRbeta diversity seen at day 60 in some patients. T-cell numbers and diversity, one year after transplant, stemmed largely from T cells that were newly produced. Expanded graft clones numbering several hundred reportedly gave rise to alpha-beta T cells about two months after transplant.

Researchers prepared the TCRbeta library using unique molecular identifiers, the study reports. TCRdb recomputed calls from the PCR reads with MiXCR, one row per CDR3 protein. The sample consists of hundreds of thousands of distinct CDR3 sequences, about 24% of them appearing once. Comments on this clonotype: What it binds is unknown.

Germline CDR1 reads MNHNS; CDR2 reads SASEGT. CDR3 length: 14 residues. V dropped 6 bases and J dropped 6 bases, with 14 bases sitting between them. The chain links TRBV6-1 to TRBJ2-2, with a possible D match to TRBD1 (7 bases). The specimen was PBMCs, mostly from graft donor cells, collected 360 days after TCRalphabeta/CD19-depleted stem cell transplant. The TCR sequence derives from a female patient aged 2-15 years who had a stem cell transplant for congenital amegakaryocytic thrombocytopenia, so the T cells may come from the graft donor. CDR3 coding DNA: TGTGCCAGCAGGGTTTCAGGGGGGCCCGGGGAGCTGTTTTTT. This codes for CASRVSGGPGELFF.